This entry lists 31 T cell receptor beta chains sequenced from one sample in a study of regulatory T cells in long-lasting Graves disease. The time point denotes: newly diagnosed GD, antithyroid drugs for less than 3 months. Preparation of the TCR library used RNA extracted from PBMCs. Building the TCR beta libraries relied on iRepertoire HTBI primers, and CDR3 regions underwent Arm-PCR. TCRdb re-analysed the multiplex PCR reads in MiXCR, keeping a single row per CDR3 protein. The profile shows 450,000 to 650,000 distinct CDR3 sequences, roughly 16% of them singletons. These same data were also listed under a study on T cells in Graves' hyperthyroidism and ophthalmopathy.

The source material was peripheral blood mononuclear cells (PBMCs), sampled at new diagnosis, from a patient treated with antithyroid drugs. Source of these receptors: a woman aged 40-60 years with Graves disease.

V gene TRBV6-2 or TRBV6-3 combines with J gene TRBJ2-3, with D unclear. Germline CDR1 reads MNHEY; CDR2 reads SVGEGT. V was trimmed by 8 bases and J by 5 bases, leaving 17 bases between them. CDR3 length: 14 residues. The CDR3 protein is CASCRWQNGDTQYF. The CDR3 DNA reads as TGTGCCAGCTGCCGGTGGCAGAACGGAGATACGCAGTATTTT.

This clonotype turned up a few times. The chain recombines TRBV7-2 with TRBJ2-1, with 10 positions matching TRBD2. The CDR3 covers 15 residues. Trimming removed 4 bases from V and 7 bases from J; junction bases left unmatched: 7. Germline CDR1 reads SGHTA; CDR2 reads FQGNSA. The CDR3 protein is CASSSQRGGGNEQFF. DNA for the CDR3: TGTGCCAGCAGCTCCCAGCGGGGGGGCGGGAATGAGCAGTTCTTC.

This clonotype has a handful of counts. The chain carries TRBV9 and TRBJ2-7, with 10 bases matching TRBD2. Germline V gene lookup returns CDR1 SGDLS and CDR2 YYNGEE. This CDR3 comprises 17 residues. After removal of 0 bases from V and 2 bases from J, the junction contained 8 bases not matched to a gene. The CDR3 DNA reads TGTGCCAGCAGCGTAGGAGGGGGAACTAGCGGGGCCTACGAGCAGTACTTC. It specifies CASSVGGGTSGAYEQYF.

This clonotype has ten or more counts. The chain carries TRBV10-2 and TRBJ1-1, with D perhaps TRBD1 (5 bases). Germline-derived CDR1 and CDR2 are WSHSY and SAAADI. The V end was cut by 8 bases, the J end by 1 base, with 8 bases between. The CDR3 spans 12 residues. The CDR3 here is CASGDPNTEAFF. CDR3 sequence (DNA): TGCGCCAGCGGGGACCCGAACACTGAAGCTTTCTTT.

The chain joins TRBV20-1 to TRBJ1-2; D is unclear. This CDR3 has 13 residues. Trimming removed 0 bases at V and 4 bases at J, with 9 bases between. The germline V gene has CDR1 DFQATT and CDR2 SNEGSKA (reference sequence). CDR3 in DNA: TGCAGTGCTAGAGATCCAAGGTCCTATGGCTACACCTTC. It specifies CSARDPRSYGYTF.

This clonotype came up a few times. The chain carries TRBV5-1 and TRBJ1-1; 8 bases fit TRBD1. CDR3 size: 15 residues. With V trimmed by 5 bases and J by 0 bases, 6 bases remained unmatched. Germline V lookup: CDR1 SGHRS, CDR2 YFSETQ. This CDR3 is CASSSDRAMNTEAFF. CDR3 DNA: TGCGCCAGCAGTTCGGACAGGGCCATGAACACTGAAGCTTTCTTT.

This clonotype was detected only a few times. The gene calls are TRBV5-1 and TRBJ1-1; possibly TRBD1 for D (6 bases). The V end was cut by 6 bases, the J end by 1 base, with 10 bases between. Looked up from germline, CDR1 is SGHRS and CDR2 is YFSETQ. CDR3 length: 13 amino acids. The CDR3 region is CASTPQGNTEAFF. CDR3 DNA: TGCGCCAGCACCCCACAGGGGAACACTGAAGCTTTCTTT. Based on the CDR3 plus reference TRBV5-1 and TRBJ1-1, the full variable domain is KAGVTQTPRYLIKTRGQQVTLSCSPISGHRSVSWYQQTPGQGLQFLFEYFSETQRNKGNFPGRFSGRQFSNSRSEMNVSTLELGDSALYLCASTPQGNTEAFFGQGTRLTVV.

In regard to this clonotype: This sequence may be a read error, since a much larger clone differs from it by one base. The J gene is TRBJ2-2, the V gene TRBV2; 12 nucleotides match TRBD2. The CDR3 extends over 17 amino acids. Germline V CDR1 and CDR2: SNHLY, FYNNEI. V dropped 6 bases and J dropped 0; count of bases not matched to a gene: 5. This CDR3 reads CASSRTSGAPNTGELFF. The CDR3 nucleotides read TGTGCCAGCAGCCGGACTAGCGGGGCCCCGAACACCGGGGAGCTGTTTTTT. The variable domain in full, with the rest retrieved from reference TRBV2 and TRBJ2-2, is EPEVTQTPSHQVTQMGQEVILRCVPISNHLYFYWYRQILGQKVEFLVSFYNNEISEKSEIFDDQFSVERPDGSNFTLKIRSTKLEDSAMYFCASSRTSGAPNTGELFFGEGSRLTVL.

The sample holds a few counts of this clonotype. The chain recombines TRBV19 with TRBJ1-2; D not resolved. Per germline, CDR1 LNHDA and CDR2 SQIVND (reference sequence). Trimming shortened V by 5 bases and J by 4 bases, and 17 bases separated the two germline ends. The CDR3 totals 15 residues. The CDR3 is CASSSPGRAPYGYTF. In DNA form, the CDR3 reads TGTGCCAGTAGTTCCCCCGGGCGGGCCCCCTATGGCTACACCTTC.

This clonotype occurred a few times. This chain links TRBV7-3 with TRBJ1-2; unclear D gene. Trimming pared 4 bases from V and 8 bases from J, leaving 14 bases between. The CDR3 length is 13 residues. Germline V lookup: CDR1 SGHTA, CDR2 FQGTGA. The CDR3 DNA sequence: TGTGCCAGCAGCTCCTCAGTGGGTGGGGGCTACACCTTC. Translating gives CASSSSVGGGYTF.

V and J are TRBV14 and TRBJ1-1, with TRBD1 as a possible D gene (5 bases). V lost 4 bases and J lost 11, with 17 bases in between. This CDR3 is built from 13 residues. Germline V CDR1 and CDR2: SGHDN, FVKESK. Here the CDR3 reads CASSPNSAGTAFF. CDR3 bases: TGTGCCAGCAGCCCGAACTCTGCCGGGACCGCTTTCTTT.

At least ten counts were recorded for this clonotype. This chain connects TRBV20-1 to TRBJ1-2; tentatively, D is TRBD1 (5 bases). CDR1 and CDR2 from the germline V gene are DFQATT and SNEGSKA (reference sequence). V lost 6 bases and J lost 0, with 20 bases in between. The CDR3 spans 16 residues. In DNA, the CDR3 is TGCAGTGCCCCGGGAGGACACCTATTAGCTAACTATGGCTACACCTTC. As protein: CSAPGGHLLANYGYTF.

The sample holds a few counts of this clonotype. The CDR3 region is CASSLERLEQFF. The CDR3 nucleotides read TGCGCCAGCAGCTTGGAGAGACTTGAGCAGTTCTTC. V usage is TRBV5-1 and J usage is TRBJ2-1; D ambiguous. CDR3 size: 12 residues. From germline, CDR1 is SGHRS and CDR2 YFSETQ. With 0 bases removed from V and 9 bases from J, the gap between germline ends came to 7 bases.

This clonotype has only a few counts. The DNA of the CDR3 is TGTGCCAGCAGGGGTACTAGCGGGCCCCTCTACGAGCAGTACTTC. Protein: CASRGTSGPLYEQYF. The J gene is TRBJ2-7, the V gene TRBV6-2 or TRBV6-3; 9 bases line up with TRBD2. The CDR3 contains 15 residues. Germline lookup yields CDR1 MNHEY and CDR2 SVGEGT. Trimming cost V 6 bases and J 3 bases; bases outside gene matches: 9.

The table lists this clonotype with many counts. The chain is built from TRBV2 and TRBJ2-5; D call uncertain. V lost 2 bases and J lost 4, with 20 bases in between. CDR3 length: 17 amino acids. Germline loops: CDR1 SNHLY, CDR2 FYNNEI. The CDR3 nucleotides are TGTGCCAGCAGTGAATCCCCATTGACACGTTCGAGAGAGACCCAGTACTTC. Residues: CASSESPLTRSRETQYF.

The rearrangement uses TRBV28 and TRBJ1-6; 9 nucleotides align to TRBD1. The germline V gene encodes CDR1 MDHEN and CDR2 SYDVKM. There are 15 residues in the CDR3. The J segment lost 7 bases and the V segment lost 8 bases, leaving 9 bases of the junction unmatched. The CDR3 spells CASFSTGTGNSPLHF. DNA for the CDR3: TGTGCCAGCTTCAGTACCGGGACAGGGAATTCACCCCTCCACTTT.

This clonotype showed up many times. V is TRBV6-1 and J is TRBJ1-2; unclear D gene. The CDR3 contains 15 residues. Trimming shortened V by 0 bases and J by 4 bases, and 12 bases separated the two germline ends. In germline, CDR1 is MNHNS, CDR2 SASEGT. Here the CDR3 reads CASSEAGTRGYGYTF. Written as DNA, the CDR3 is TGTGCCAGCAGTGAAGCGGGTACCCGGGGCTATGGCTACACCTTC.

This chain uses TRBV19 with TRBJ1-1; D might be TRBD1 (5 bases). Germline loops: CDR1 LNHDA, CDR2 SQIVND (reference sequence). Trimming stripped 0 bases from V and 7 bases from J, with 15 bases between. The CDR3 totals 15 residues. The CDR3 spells CASSIEGLGVNEAFF. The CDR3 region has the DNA TGTGCCAGTAGTATAGAGGGGCTAGGGGTCAATGAAGCTTTCTTT. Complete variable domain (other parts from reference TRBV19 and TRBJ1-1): DGGITQSPKYLFRKEGQNVTLSCEQNLNHDAMYWYRQDPGQGLRLIYYSQIVNDFQKGDIAEGYSVSREKKESFPLTVTSAQKNPTAFYLCASSIEGLGVNEAFFGQGTRLTVV.

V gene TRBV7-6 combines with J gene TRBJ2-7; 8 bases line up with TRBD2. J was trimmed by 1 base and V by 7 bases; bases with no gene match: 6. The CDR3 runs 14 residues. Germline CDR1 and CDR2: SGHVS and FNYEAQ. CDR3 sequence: CASNSGAPSYEQYF. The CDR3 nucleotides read TGTGCCAGCAATAGCGGGGCACCTTCCTACGAGCAGTACTTC.

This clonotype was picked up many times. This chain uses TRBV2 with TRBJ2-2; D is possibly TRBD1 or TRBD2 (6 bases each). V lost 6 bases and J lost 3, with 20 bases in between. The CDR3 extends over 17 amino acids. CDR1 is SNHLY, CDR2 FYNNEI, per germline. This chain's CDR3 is CASRGGAGTIDTGELFF. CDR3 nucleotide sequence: TGTGCCAGCAGGGGGGGCGCAGGGACCATAGACACCGGGGAGCTGTTTTTT.

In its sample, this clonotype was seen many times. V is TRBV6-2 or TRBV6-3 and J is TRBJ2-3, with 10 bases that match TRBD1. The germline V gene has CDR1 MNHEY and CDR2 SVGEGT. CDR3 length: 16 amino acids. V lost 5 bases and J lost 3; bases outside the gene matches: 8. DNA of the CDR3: TGTGCCAGCAGTGAAACAGGGACAGGGGTAACAGATACGCAGTATTTT. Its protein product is CASSETGTGVTDTQYF.

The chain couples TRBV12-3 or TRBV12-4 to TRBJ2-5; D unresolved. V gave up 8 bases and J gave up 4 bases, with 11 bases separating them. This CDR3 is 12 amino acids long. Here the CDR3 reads CASAQSRETQYF. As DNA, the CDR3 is TGTGCCAGCGCCCAATCAAGAGAGACCCAGTACTTC.

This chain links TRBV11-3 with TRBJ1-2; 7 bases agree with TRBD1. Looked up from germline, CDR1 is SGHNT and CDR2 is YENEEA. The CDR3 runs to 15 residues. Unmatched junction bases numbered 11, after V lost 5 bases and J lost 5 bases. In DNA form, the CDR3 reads TGTGCCAGCAGCCAGACAGGGAGGAGGCGGTATGGCTACACCTTC. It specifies CASSQTGRRRYGYTF.

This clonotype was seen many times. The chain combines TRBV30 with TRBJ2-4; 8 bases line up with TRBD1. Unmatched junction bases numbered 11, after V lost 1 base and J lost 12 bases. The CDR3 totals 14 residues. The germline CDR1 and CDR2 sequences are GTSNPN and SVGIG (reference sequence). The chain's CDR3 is CAWSELGQGAGQYF. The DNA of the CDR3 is TGTGCCTGGAGTGAATTAGGACAGGGTGCGGGTCAGTACTTC.

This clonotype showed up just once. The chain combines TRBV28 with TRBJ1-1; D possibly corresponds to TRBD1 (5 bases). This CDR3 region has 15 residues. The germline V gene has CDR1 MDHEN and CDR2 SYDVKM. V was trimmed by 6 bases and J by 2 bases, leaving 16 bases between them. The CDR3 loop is CASSLGGTINTEAFF. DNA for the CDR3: TGTGCCAGCAGCTTGGGTGGGACCATAAACACTGAAGCTTTCTTT.

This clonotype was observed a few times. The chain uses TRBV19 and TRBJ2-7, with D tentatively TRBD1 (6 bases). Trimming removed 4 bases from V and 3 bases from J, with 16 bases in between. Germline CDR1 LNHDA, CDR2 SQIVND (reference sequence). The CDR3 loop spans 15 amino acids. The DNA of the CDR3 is TGTGCCAGTAGTACCACTTCAGGGGCCTACTACGAGCAGTACTTC. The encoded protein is CASSTTSGAYYEQYF.

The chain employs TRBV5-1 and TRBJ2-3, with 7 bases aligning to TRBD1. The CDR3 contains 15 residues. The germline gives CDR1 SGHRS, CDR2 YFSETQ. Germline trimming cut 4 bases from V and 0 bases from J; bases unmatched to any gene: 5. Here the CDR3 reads CASSLDRTSTDTQYF. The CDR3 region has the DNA TGCGCCAGCAGCCTGGACAGGACTAGCACAGATACGCAGTATTTT.

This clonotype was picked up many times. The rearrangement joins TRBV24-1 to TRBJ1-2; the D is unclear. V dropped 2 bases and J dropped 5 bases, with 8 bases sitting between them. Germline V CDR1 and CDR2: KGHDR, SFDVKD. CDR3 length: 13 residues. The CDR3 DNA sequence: TGTGCCACCAGTGATTCGGTTGCGTATGGCTACACCTTC. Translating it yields CATSDSVAYGYTF.

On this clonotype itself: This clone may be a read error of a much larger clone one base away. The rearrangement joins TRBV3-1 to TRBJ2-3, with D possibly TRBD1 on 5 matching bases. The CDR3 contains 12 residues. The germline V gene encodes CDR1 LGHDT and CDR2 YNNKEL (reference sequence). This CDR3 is CACSQVRGTQYF. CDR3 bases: TGTGCCTGCAGCCAAGTAAGGGGTACGCAGTATTTT.

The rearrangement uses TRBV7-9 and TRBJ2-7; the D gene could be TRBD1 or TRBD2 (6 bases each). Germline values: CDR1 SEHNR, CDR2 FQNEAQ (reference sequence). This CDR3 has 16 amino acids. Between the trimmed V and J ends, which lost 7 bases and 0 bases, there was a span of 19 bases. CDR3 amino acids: CASIITRGPNSYEQYF. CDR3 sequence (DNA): TGTGCCAGCATCATCACACGGGGGCCCAACTCCTACGAGCAGTACTTC. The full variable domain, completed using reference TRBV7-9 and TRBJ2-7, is DTGVSQNPRHKITKRGQNVTFRCDPISEHNRLYWYRQTLGQGPEFLTYFQNEAQLEKSRLLSDRFSAERPKGSFSTLEIQRTEQGDSAMYLCASIITRGPNSYEQYFGPGTRLTVT.

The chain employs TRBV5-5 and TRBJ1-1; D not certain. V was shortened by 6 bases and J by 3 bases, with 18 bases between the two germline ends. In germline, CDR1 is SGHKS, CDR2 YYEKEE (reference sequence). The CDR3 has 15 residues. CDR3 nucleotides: TGTGCCAGCAAGCCTGCATGGCTTGGGGACACTGAAGCTTTCTTT. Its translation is CASKPAWLGDTEAFF. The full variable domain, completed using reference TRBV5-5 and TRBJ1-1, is DAGVTQSPTHLIKTRGQQVTLRCSPISGHKSVSWYQQVLGQGPQFIFQYYEKEERGRGNFPDRFSARQFPNYSSELNVNALLLGDSALYLCASKPAWLGDTEAFFGQGTRLTVV.